Listed below are T cell receptor beta chains from one sample, sequenced in a study of graft-versus-host responses after intestinal transplantation. This table comes from immunoSEQ multiplex PCR, and its TCRdb copy is limited to in-frame clones, with some not included. The sample has under 50,000 clones, roughly nine tenths seen once. The sample consisted of PBMCs, taken roughly 270 days after transplant. The receptor set was obtained from a human patient who received an intestinal transplant, so some T cells may come from the graft donor. CDR3s include the opening cysteine and the closing phenylalanine or tryptophan. D genes are given only for firm matches. Clone size is not always given. Where it is, it says once, few, many or a class for expanded clones.

D	size	J	V	DNA	CDR3
-	-	TRBJ2-7	TRBV7-9	TGTGCCAGCACCCCTTCGATCGAATCCTCTAAACGGCTGTACTTC	CASTPSIESSKRLYF
-	-	TRBJ1-5	TRBV6-6	TGTGCCAGCAGTTACTCGGGCAGACAACATCAGCCCCAGCATTTT	CASSYSGRQHQPQHF
-	-	TRBJ2-1	TRBV18	TGTGCCAGCTCAGACCTTCTAGGAGCCAACAATGAGCAGTTCTTC	CASSDLLGANNEQFF
-	-	TRBJ2-7	TRBV6-5	TGTGCCAGCAGTTTCCAGGGCTACGAGCAGTACTTC	CASSFQGYEQYF
-	once	TRBJ2-5	TRBV7-8	TGTGCCAGCAGCTTAGGCTTCCAGGGGAACCAAGAGACCCAGTACTTC	CASSLGFQGNQETQYF
TRBD1	-	TRBJ2-3	TRBV10-1	TGCGCCAGCAGCGCAGTTCTTACGACAGGGGAGAACACAGATACGCAGTATTTT	CASSAVLTTGENTDTQYF
TRBD1	-	TRBJ1-2	TRBV28	TGTGCCAGCAGTTCACAGGGGACCCTTAACTATGGCTACACCTTC	CASSSQGTLNYGYTF
TRBD1	once	TRBJ1-2	TRBV25-1	TGTGCCAGCTACGGGGACAGGGTCTCGGGTCCCTATGGCTACACCTTC	CASYGDRVSGPYGYTF
-	-	TRBJ2-7	TRBV9	TGTGCCAGCAGCGCGGGGACTCTAGGGTACGAGCAGTACTTC	CASSAGTLGYEQYF
TRBD1	-	TRBJ2-1	TRBV27	TGTGCCAGCAGTGGTTTGGGACAGGGGGCGTGGGAGCAGTTCTTC	CASSGLGQGAWEQFF
-	-	TRBJ2-7	TRBV20-1	TGCAGTGTTCCACAGGGTTACGAGCAGTACTTC	CSVPQGYEQYF
-	-	TRBJ1-1	TRBV2	TGTGCCAGCAGTGGTTGGGGGACTGAAGCTTTCTTT	CASSGWGTEAFF
TRBD1	-	TRBJ1-1	TRBV19	TGTGCCAGTAGTTCCCATACAGGGGGTTTTACTGAAGCTTTCTTT	CASSSHTGGFTEAFF
TRBD1	-	TRBJ2-7	TRBV27	TGTGCCAGCAGTTTGGGGACAGCCTACGAGCAGTACTTC	CASSLGTAYEQYF
TRBD1	-	TRBJ1-2	TRBV27	TGTGCCAGCAGTTTAACTCAGGGGGTAATCGCTGGCTACACCTTC	CASSLTQGVIAGYTF
-	-	TRBJ2-5	TRBV5-1	TGCGCCAGCAGCTGGGGCCAAGAGACCCAGTACTTC	CASSWGQETQYF
TRBD2	-	TRBJ2-1	TRBV10-1	TGCGCCAGCAGTGAAACGGGGGGGTTCTCCTACAATGAGCAGTTCTTC	CASSETGGFSYNEQFF
-	-	TRBJ1-4	TRBV11-2	TGTGCCAGCAGCTTAGCCCTTTATGAAAAACTGTTTTTT	CASSLALYEKLFF
-	-	TRBJ1-1	TRBV14	TGTGCCAGCAGCCATCCCCTGGGCCCCAACACTGAAGCTTTCTTT	CASSHPLGPNTEAFF
-	few	TRBJ2-1	TRBV2	TGTGCCAGCGGGGCCGGGACACACTACAATGAGCAGTTCTTC	CASGAGTHYNEQFF
-	once	TRBJ2-1	TRBV11-2	TGTGCCAGCAGCTTCGACCGGGGCAATGAGCAGTTCTTC	CASSFDRGNEQFF
TRBD2	-	TRBJ2-3	TRBV7-8	TGTGCCAGCAGCCGCTGGAGTGGCGGGGGAACAGATACGCAGTATTTT	CASSRWSGGGTDTQYF
-	once	TRBJ1-1	TRBV5-6	TGTGCCAGCAGCGGCACGGGGGCGACTGAAGCTTTCTTT	CASSGTGATEAFF
-	medium-sized	TRBJ2-7	TRBV16	TGTGCCAGCGGACAAGGCACTGCGGCCTACGAGCAGTACTTC	CASGQGTAAYEQYF
-	-	TRBJ2-2	TRBV7-2	TGTGCCAGCAGCTTGGTCAGTAACACCGGGGAGCTGTTTTTT	CASSLVSNTGELFF
-	-	TRBJ1-5	TRBV19	TGTGCCAGTCGGGACGGATTTAGCAATCAGCCCCAGCATTTT	CASRDGFSNQPQHF
-	-	TRBJ1-2	TRBV21-1	TGTGCCAGCAGCAAAAAATACCCAGACAGGGGGCTGGATGGCTACACCTTC	CASSKKYPDRGLDGYTF
-	-	TRBJ2-1	TRBV5-6	TGTGCCAGCAGCCTCGAAGCGGAGCATAACCAATACAACAATGAGCAGTTCTTC	CASSLEAEHNQYNNEQFF
-	-	TRBJ1-3	TRBV9	TGTGCCAGCAGCATCCGGGACGGAAACACCATATATTTT	CASSIRDGNTIYF
-	-	TRBJ2-1	TRBV5-8	TGTGCCAGCAGCCCGTATACCGGGACGGGATTTTACAATGAGCAGTTCTTC	CASSPYTGTGFYNEQFF
-	few	TRBJ2-7	TRBV2	TGTGCCAGCAGCGGGACCGCTGCCCCTCTCTCCTACGAGCAGTACTTC	CASSGTAAPLSYEQYF
TRBD1	-	TRBJ1-1	TRBV2	TGTGCCAGCAGTGCCTGGGACAGGGCTTTGAACACTGAAGCTTTCTTT	CASSAWDRALNTEAFF
-	-	TRBJ2-5	TRBV7-6	TGTGCCAGCAGCTTATTCACCGGGCAGCGAGAGACCCAGTACTTC	CASSLFTGQRETQYF
TRBD1	-	TRBJ2-2	TRBV6-5	TGTGCCAGCACCCGGACAGGCACCGGGGAGCTGTTTTTT	CASTRTGTGELFF
TRBD1	-	TRBJ1-2	TRBV9	TGTGCCAGCAGCGCAAACCGGGACAGGGTGGACTATGGCTACACCTTC	CASSANRDRVDYGYTF
-	-	TRBJ2-1	TRBV10-3	TGTGCCATCAGTGAGTCATTCAGTAGCTCCGACAATGAGCAGTTCTTC	CAISESFSSSDNEQFF
-	once	TRBJ2-5	TRBV19	TGTGCCAGTAGCCCGGGACCCTCCGGGGAGACCCAGTACTTC	CASSPGPSGETQYF
-	-	TRBJ1-1	TRBV25-1	TGTGCCAGCAGTGGCACAGCGAACACTGAAGCTTTCTTT	CASSGTANTEAFF
TRBD2	once	TRBJ2-3	TRBV19	TGTGCCAGTAGTATTAACGGGGGGGTCCTAGATACGCAGTATTTT	CASSINGGVLDTQYF
TRBD2	-	TRBJ2-5	TRBV5-8	TGTGCCAGCAGCTTGCGGACTAGCGGGGGAAAGACCCAGTACTTC	CASSLRTSGGKTQYF
-	-	TRBJ1-1	TRBV19	TGTGCCAGTAGTATACAGGGGAAAGCTTTCTTT	CASSIQGKAFF
-	-	TRBJ1-2	TRBV18	TGTGCCAGCTCACGGTGGCAGGGCTATGGCTACACCTTC	CASSRWQGYGYTF
-	-	TRBJ1-3	TRBV27	TGTGCCAGCAGTACCGGACGGACCTCTAAAGGAAACACCATATATTTT	CASSTGRTSKGNTIYF
-	-	TRBJ1-6	TRBV7-9	TGTGCCAGCAGGATGGAGGCCTATAATTCACCCCTCCACTTT	CASRMEAYNSPLHF
-	-	TRBJ2-2	TRBV6-5	TGTGCCAGCAGGGGGGACACCGGGGAGCTGTTTTTT	CASRGDTGELFF
TRBD2	-	TRBJ2-5	TRBV7-9	TGTGCCAGCAGCTTTTTTAGCGGGGGGGCCAAAGAGACCCAGTACTTC	CASSFFSGGAKETQYF
-	-	TRBJ2-7	TRBV27	TGTGCCAGCAGTACCCTCGGACGCCCGCGGAGGGGGGAATACGAGCAGTACTTC	CASSTLGRPRRGEYEQYF
-	once	TRBJ1-6	TRBV27	TGTGCCAGCAGTCGTGGGGGGCTTAATTCACCCCTCCACTTT	CASSRGGLNSPLHF
-	few	TRBJ1-1	TRBV4-2	TGTGCCAGCAGCCAAGATCTATTGAACACTGAAGCTTTCTTT	CASSQDLLNTEAFF